The T cell receptor beta chain under discussion was sequenced for a study of cytomegalovirus exposure and HLA in healthy donors. Primers included in the PCR were 60 Vbeta and 13 Jbeta primers. Data came from immunoSEQ multiplex PCR; TCRdb stores just in-frame clones and leaves some out. The data contain around 150,000 clones, roughly 75% of them singletons. Trimming removed 0 bases at V and 4 bases at J, with 16 bases between. There are 16 residues in the CDR3. CDR1 and CDR2 from the germline V gene are SGHRS and YFSETQ. The sequence was collected from a woman aged 40 to 49 in good health and CMV-seropositive. Sequences were obtained from PBMCs. V is TRBV5-1 and J is TRBJ1-2; D gene uncertain. CDR3 in amino acids: CASSLGQDSRTYGYTF. The CDR3 bases are TGCGCCAGCAGCTTGGGGCAGGATTCCCGCACCTATGGCTACACCTTC. Together with reference TRBV5-1 and TRBJ1-2, the CDR3 gives the full variable domain: KAGVTQTPRYLIKTRGQQVTLSCSPISGHRSVSWYQQTPGQGLQFLFEYFSETQRNKGNFPGRFSGRQFSNSRSEMNVSTLELGDSALYLCASSLGQDSRTYGYTFGSGTRLTVV.